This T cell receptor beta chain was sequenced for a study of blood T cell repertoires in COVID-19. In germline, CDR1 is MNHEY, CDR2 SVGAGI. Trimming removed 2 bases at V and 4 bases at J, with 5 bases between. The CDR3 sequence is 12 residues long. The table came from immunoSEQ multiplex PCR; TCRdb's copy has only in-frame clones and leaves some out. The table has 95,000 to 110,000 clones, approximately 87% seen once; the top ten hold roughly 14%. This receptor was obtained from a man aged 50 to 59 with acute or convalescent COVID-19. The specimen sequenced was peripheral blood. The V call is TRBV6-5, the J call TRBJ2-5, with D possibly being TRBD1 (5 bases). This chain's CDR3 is CASSYRGETQYF. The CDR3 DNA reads TGTGCCAGCAGTTACAGGGGAGAGACCCAGTACTTC.